This TCR beta chain is from a study of T cells in Graves' hyperthyroidism and ophthalmopathy. Regions amplified from RNA transcripts were the TCR beta CDR3 regions. HTBI primers were the set used in a first-round RT-PCR of the TCR CDR3. TCRdb reprocessed the multiplex PCR reads via MiXCR and lists one record per CDR3 protein. Of approximately 590,000 distinct CDR3 sequences listed, about 15% are singletons. This clonotype appeared many times. The antigen is undetermined. Sequence at one end of the junction differs from germline and may be a read error. Diagnostic decisions used clinical symptoms, serum thyroxine and TRAb, thyroid ultrasound and orbital computed tomography. The PBMCs had their origin in 7.5 to 10 ml of fresh peripheral blood. The CDR3 has 10 residues. The germline gives CDR1 MDHEN, CDR2 SYDVKM. Findings and limits, study-wide: A model of 13 V-J pairs discriminated ophthalmopathy from stable hyperthyroidism. Blood also showed most of the thyroid clonotypes that were expanded above 0.001.

This clonotype was sampled from a woman in her twenties or thirties with Graves' hyperthyroidism. The chain employs TRBV28 and TRBJ2-1; D unresolved. Sequencing was done on a sample of blood. This chain's CDR3 is CASSSSEQFF. CDR3 DNA sequence: TGTGCCAGTAGTTCGTCTGAGCAGTTCTTC.